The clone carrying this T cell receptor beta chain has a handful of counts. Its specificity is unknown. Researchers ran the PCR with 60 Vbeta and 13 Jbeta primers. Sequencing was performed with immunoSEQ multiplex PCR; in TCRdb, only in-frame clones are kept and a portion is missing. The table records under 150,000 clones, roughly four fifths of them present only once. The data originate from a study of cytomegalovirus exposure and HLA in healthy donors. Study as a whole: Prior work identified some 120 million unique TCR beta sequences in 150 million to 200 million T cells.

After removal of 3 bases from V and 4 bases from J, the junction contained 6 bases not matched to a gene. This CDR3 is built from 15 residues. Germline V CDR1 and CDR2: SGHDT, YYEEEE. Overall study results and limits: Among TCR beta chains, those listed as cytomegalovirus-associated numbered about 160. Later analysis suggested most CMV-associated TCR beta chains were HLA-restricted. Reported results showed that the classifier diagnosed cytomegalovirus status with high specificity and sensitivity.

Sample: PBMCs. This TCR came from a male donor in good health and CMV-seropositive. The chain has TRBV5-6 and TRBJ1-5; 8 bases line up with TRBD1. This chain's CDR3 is CASSSSGGTNQPQHF. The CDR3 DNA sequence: TGTGCCAGCAGCTCCTCAGGGGGCACAAATCAGCCCCAGCATTTT.